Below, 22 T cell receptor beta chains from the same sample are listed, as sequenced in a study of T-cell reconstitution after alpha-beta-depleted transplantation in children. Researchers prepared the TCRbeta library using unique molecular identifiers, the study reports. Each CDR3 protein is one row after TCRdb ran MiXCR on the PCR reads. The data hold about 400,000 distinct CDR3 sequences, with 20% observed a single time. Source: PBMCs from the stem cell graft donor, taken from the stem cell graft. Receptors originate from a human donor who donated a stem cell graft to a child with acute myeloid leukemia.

CDR3 protein: CASSLPTRQQYF. As DNA, the CDR3 is TGTGCCAGCAGCTTACCAACCAGGCAGCAGTACTTC. The V call is TRBV11-3, the J call TRBJ2-7; D ambiguous. V lost 2 bases and J 8 bases, leaving 10 bases between the germline ends. Germline values: CDR1 SGHNT, CDR2 YENEEA. This CDR3 has 12 residues.

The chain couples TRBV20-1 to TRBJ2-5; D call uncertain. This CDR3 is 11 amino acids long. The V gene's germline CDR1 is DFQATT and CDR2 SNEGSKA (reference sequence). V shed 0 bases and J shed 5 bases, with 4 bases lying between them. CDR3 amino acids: CSAREAETQYF. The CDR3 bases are TGCAGTGCTAGAGAAGCCGAGACCCAGTACTTC.

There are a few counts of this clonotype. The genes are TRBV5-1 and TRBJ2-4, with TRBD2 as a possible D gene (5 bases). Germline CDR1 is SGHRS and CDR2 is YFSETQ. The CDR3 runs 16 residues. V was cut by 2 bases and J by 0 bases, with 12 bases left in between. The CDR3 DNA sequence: TGCGCCAGCAGCTTCGACGGTAGCGTAGCCAAAAACATTCAGTACTTC. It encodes CASSFDGSVAKNIQYF.

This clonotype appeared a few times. This CDR3 is CASRRWRECEQFF. The CDR3 nucleotides are TGTGCCAGCAGGCGATGGCGGGAGTGTGAGCAGTTCTTC. The rearrangement links TRBV21-1 to TRBJ2-1; the table's D call, TRBD2, was not checked against the DNA. TRBV21-1 is given as a pseudogene. The CDR3 extends over 13 amino acids.

CDR3: CASSYRLAGSTYNEQFF. CDR3 bases: TGCGCCAGCAGCTATAGACTAGCGGGATCAACCTACAATGAGCAGTTCTTC. V is TRBV4-1 and J is TRBJ2-1; TRBD2 agrees at 11 bases. This CDR3 has 17 amino acids. Germline CDR1 reads MGHRA; CDR2 reads YSYEKL. V was clipped by 5 bases and J by 2 bases; unmatched bases: 8.

The DNA of the CDR3 is TGTGCCAGCAGACTTCACGGGACAGGAGATTTCTACGAGCAGTACTTC. This translates into CASRLHGTGDFYEQYF. The chain carries TRBV6-5 and TRBJ2-7; 8 bases are shared with TRBD1. Germline trimming cut 6 bases from V and 3 bases from J; bases unmatched to any gene: 13. Germline assignment: CDR1 MNHEY and CDR2 SVGAGI. There are 16 residues in the CDR3.

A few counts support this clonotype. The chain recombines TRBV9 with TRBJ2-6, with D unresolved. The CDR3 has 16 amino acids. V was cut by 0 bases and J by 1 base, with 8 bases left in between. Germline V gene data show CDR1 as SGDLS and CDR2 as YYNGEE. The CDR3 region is CASSVDRVSGANVLTF. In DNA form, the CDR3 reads TGTGCCAGCAGCGTAGACCGGGTGTCTGGGGCCAACGTCCTGACTTTC.

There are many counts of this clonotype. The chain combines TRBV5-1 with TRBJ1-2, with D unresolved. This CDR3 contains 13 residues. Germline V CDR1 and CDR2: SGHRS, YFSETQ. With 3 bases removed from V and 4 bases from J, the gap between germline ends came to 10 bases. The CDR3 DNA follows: TGCGCCAGCAGCTCGGCGACTGGCTATGGCTACACCTTC. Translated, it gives CASSSATGYGYTF. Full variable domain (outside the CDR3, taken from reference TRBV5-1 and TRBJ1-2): KAGVTQTPRYLIKTRGQQVTLSCSPISGHRSVSWYQQTPGQGLQFLFEYFSETQRNKGNFPGRFSGRQFSNSRSEMNVSTLELGDSALYLCASSSATGYGYTFGSGTRLTVV.

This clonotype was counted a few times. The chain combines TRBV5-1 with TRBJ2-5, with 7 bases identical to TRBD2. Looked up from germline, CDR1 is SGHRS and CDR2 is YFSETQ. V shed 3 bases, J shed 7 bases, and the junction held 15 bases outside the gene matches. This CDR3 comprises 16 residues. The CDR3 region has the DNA TGCGCCAGCAGCTCCTCGGACACGGGGGGTTCCGGGACCCAGTACTTC. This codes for CASSSSDTGGSGTQYF. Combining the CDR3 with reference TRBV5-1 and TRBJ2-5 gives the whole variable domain KAGVTQTPRYLIKTRGQQVTLSCSPISGHRSVSWYQQTPGQGLQFLFEYFSETQRNKGNFPGRFSGRQFSNSRSEMNVSTLELGDSALYLCASSSSDTGGSGTQYFGPGTRLLVL.

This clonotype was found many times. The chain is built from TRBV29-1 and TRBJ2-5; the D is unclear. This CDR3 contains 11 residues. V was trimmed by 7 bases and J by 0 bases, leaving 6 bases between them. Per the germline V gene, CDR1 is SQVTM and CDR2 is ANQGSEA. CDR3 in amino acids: CSASNQETQYF. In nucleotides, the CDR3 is TGCAGCGCAAGTAACCAAGAGACCCAGTACTTC.

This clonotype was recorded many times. The DNA of the CDR3 is TGCAGTGCTACGGGAGTACGCACAGATACGCAGTATTTT. This sequence encodes CSATGVRTDTQYF. The J gene is TRBJ2-3, the V gene TRBV20-1; D possibly corresponds to TRBD2 (6 bases). The germline CDR1 and CDR2 sequences are DFQATT and SNEGSKA (reference sequence). Trimming took off 4 bases at V and 1 base at J, with 9 bases between the two ends. CDR3 length: 13 amino acids.

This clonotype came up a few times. CDR3 residues: CASSGGRAGEQFF. CDR3 DNA: TGTGCCAGCTCTGGCGGGAGGGCCGGTGAGCAGTTCTTC. V is TRBV6-1 and J is TRBJ2-1, with 9 bases identical to TRBD2. V dropped 8 bases and J dropped 9; count of bases not matched to a gene: 8. Germline lookup yields CDR1 MNHNS and CDR2 SASEGT. The CDR3 consists of 13 residues.

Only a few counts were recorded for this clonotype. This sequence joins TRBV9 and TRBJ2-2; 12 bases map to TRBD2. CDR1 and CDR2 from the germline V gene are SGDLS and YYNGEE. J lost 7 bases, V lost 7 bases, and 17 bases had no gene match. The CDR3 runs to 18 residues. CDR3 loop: CASGRGLAGFTMGGELFF. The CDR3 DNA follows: TGTGCCAGCGGCCGGGGACTAGCGGGCTTTACGATGGGCGGGGAGCTGTTTTTT.

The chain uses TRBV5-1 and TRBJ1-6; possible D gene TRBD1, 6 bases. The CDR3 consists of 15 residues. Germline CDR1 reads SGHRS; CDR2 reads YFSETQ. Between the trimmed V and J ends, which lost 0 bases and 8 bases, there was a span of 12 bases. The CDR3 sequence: CASSLAGGEDSPLHF. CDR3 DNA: TGCGCCAGCAGCTTGGCGGGGGGCGAGGATTCACCCCTCCACTTT.

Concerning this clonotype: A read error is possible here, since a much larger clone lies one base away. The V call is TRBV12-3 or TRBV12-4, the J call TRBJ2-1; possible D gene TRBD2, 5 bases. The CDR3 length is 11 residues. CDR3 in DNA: TGTGCCAGCAGTCAGACTAATGTGCAGTTCTTC. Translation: CASSQTNVQFF.

The CDR3 DNA reads as TGTGCCACCAGCAGAGATAGCGGCTCAGGGAATCAGCCCCAGCATTTT. It yields the protein CATSRDSGSGNQPQHF. The chain recombines TRBV15 with TRBJ1-5, with D possibly TRBD1 on 5 matching bases. V lost 0 bases and J lost 4, with 13 bases in between. The CDR3 has 16 residues. From germline, CDR1 is LNHNV and CDR2 YYDKDF (reference sequence).

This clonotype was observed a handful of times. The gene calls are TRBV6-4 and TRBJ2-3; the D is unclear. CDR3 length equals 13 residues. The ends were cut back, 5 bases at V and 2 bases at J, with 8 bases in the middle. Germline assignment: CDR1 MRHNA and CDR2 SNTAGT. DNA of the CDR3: TGTGCCAGCAGTTTCACAGTCACAGATACGCAGTATTTT. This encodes CASSFTVTDTQYF.

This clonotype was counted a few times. The CDR3 DNA reads as TGTGCCATCAGTGGACAGGGAAGTCAAGAGACCCAGTACTTC. It encodes CAISGQGSQETQYF. The V and J genes are TRBV10-3 and TRBJ2-5; the match to TRBD1 covers 7 bases. This CDR3 comprises 14 residues. The germline CDR1 and CDR2 sequences are ENHRY and SYGVKD. V dropped 4 bases and J dropped 2; count of bases not matched to a gene: 4.

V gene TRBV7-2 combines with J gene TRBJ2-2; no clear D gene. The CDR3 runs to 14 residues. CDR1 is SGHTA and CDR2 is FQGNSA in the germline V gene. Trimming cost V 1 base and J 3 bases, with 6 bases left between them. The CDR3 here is CASSLGPYTGELFF. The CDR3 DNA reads TGTGCCAGCAGCTTAGGACCTTACACCGGGGAGCTGTTTTTT.

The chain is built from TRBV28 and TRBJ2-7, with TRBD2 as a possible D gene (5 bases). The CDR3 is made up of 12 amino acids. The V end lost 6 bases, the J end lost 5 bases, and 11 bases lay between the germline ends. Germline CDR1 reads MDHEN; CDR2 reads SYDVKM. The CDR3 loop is CASRLADHEQYF. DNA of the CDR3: TGTGCCAGCAGGCTAGCCGACCACGAGCAGTACTTC.

The CDR3: CSVVGQGPRSYNEQFF. The CDR3 nucleotides read TGCAGCGTTGTGGGACAGGGCCCCCGCTCCTACAATGAGCAGTTCTTC. V and J are TRBV29-1 and TRBJ2-1; 9 bases align to TRBD1. The CDR3 runs 16 residues. The germline V gene has CDR1 SQVTM and CDR2 ANQGSEA. The J segment lost 0 bases and the V segment lost 4 bases, leaving 7 bases of the junction unmatched.

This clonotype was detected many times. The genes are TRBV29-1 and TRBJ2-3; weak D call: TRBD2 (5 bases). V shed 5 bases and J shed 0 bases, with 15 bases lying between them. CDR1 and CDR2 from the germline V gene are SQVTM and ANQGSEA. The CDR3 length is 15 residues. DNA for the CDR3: TGCAGCGTTTCCAGCGGAGTTACTAGCACAGATACGCAGTATTTT. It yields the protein CSVSSGVTSTDTQYF.